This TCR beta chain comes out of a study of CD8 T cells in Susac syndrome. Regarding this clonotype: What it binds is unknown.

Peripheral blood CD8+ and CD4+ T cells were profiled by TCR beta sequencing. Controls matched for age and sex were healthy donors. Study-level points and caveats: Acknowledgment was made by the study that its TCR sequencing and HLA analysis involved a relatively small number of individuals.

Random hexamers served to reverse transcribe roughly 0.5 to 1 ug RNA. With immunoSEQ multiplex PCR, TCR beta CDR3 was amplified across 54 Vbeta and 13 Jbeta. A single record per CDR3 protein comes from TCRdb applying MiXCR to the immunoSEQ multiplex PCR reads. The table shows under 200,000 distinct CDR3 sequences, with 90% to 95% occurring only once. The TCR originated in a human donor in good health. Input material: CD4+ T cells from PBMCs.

The CDR3 is CASREGTGGINYGYTF. The CDR3 DNA follows: TGTGCCAGCAGGGAGGGGACAGGTGGCATTAACTATGGCTACACCTTC. The chain employs TRBV7-2 and TRBJ1-2; 8 bases are a match to TRBD1. Germline CDR1 reads SGHTA; CDR2 reads FQGNSA. The V gene end was trimmed by 6 bases and the J gene end by 1 base; junction bases not matched to a gene: 10. CDR3 length: 16 residues.